This TCR beta chain was obtained from a study of blood T cell repertoires in COVID-19. The CDR3 has 15 residues. The V end lost 2 bases, the J end lost 0 bases, and 11 bases lay between the germline ends. Germline-derived CDR1 and CDR2 are LNHDA and SQIVND (reference sequence). Authors' analysis steps: The assay estimated nucleated cells by amplifying reference gene primers. TCRdb keeps only in-frame clones here, not all; method: immunoSEQ multiplex PCR. The DNA was the basis for D and trimming; V, J and clone size are from that table. There are approximately 150,000 clones in the sample; around nine tenths occur only once, and under 3% lies in the top ten. The Seattle patients joined while their infection was active and were tracked longitudinally afterward.

Material for sequencing was peripheral blood. This sequence joins TRBV19 and TRBJ2-7; no reliable D call. The sequence was obtained from a woman older than 75 with COVID-19, enrolled during active disease. The CDR3 protein is CASSIIVQPSYEQYF. CDR3 DNA sequence: TGTGCCAGTAGTATAATAGTCCAACCCTCCTACGAGCAGTACTTC.